The next 31 T cell receptor beta chains were all read from a single sample in a study of blood T cells in healthy people across ages. With a J-beta primer mix and a sample-barcoded 5' primer, a second PCR ran about 6 to 11 cycles. From the 5' RACE reads, TCRdb called clonotypes with MiXCR, one entry per CDR3 protein. The sample consists of roughly 1.5 million distinct CDR3 sequences, approximately 43% of them appearing once. The sequenced sample consisted of blood. These receptors originate from a young woman in good health.

This clonotype showed up just a few times. The V and J genes are TRBV6-5 and TRBJ2-1; TRBD1 is a possible D gene (6 bases). The V gene lost 2 bases and the J gene lost 7 bases, with 9 bases spanning the gap. The germline V gene has CDR1 MNHEY and CDR2 SVGAGI. The CDR3 sequence is 13 residues long. In DNA, the CDR3 is TGTGCCAGCAGTTACGGGGGCACGAATGAGCAGTTCTTC. As protein: CASSYGGTNEQFF.

This clonotype appeared a few times. J is TRBJ1-4 and V is TRBV7-2; TRBD1 might be the D (5 bases). Per the germline V gene, CDR1 is SGHTA and CDR2 is FQGNSA. This CDR3 comprises 15 residues. Trimming removed 1 base at V and 11 bases at J, with 17 bases between. CDR3 sequence reads: CASSLDGQGRRKLFF. CDR3 in DNA: TGTGCCAGCAGCTTAGACGGGCAGGGCCGGCGGAAACTGTTTTTT.

There are a few counts of this clonotype. This chain uses TRBV20-1 with TRBJ1-2; tentatively, D is TRBD1 (6 bases). Germline CDR1 is DFQATT and CDR2 is SNEGSKA (reference sequence). V lost 3 bases and J 4 bases, leaving 18 bases between the germline ends. The CDR3 extends over 15 amino acids. CDR3 in amino acids: CSASSTAEGGYGYTF. In nucleotides, the CDR3 is TGCAGTGCTAGTAGTACCGCCGAGGGGGGCTATGGCTACACCTTC.

The rearrangement links TRBV7-2 to TRBJ2-7; TRBD2 matches at 13 bases. TRBJ2-5 matches the DNA end more closely, so the J call is doubtful. Germline V gene data show CDR1 as SGHTA and CDR2 as FQGNSA. The CDR3 spans 15 residues. The CDR3 bases are TGTGCCAGCAGCATCACTAGCGGGGGGGTGGAGACCCAGTACTTC. This translates into CASSITSGGVETQYF.

This clonotype appeared a few times. The gene calls are TRBV6-5 and TRBJ2-5, with a tentative D call TRBD1 (6 bases). The CDR3 spans 16 residues. Trimming left V 5 bases short and J 5 bases short, with 21 bases between. Germline V CDR1 and CDR2: MNHEY, SVGAGI. The CDR3 DNA is TGTGCCAGCAGTGGCCCTACAGGGATTAGTGTGGAGACCCAGTACTTC. Protein sequence: CASSGPTGISVETQYF.

The rearrangement joins TRBV11-2 to TRBJ2-6; TRBD1 is a possible D gene (6 bases). Germline lookup yields CDR1 SGHAT and CDR2 FQNNGV. With 2 bases removed from V and 4 bases from J, the gap between germline ends came to 21 bases. CDR3 length: 19 residues. The CDR3 bases are TGTGCCAGCAGCTTACCGCAAACCACTACAGGGTCCGGGGCCAACGTCCTGACTTTC. Translating it yields CASSLPQTTTGSGANVLTF. Variable domain in full (rest from reference TRBV11-2 and TRBJ2-6): EAGVAQSPRYKIIEKRQSVAFWCNPISGHATLYWYQQILGQGPKLLIQFQNNGVVDDSQLPKDRFSAERLKGVDSTLKIQPAKLEDSAVYLCASSLPQTTTGSGANVLTFGAGSRLTVL.

The V call is TRBV20-1, the J call TRBJ1-5, with a weak D call TRBD1 (6 bases). Germline V lookup: CDR1 DFQATT, CDR2 SNEGSKA (reference sequence). The CDR3 runs 14 residues. Trimming cost V 3 bases and J 3 bases, with 12 bases left between them. The CDR3 reads CSASPGAPNQPQHF. In nucleotides, the CDR3 is TGCAGTGCTAGCCCAGGGGCCCCCAATCAGCCCCAGCATTTT.

The count of this clonotype is one. V is TRBV5-1 and J is TRBJ2-7, with 12 positions matching TRBD2. Germline V gene data show CDR1 as SGHRS and CDR2 as YFSETQ. Germline trimming cut 2 bases from V and 10 bases from J; bases unmatched to any gene: 10. This CDR3 comprises 15 residues. CDR3 coding DNA: TGCGCCAGCAGCTTATCTAGCGGGGGGGCGAGGGATCAGTACTTC. Its protein product is CASSLSSGGARDQYF.

This chain connects TRBV9 to TRBJ2-1, with D hard to call. The length of the CDR3 is 16 residues. V was cut by 0 bases and J by 1 base, with 11 bases left in between. Germline CDR1 SGDLS, CDR2 YYNGEE. The CDR3 region is CASSVARFPSYNEQFF. DNA for the CDR3: TGTGCCAGCAGCGTAGCCCGCTTCCCATCCTACAATGAGCAGTTCTTC.

The chain recombines TRBV6-5 with TRBJ1-2; D uncertain. V dropped 5 bases and J dropped 7 bases, with 14 bases sitting between them. The length of the CDR3 is 13 residues. Germline V gives CDR1 MNHEY, CDR2 SVGAGI. The DNA for the CDR3 is TGTGCCAGCAGTAAGAAGGATCCGAGTGGCTACACCTTC. Amino acid sequence: CASSKKDPSGYTF.

The table lists this clonotype with many counts. This chain joins TRBV3-1 and TRBJ2-7, with a weak D call TRBD2 (5 bases). This CDR3 region has 15 residues. The V end lost 2 bases, the J end lost 2 bases, and 13 bases lay between the germline ends. From germline, CDR1 is LGHDT and CDR2 YNNKEL (reference sequence). The CDR3 region is CASSQRPDYPYEQYF. CDR3 in DNA: TGTGCCAGCAGCCAAAGACCAGACTACCCCTACGAGCAGTACTTC.

This clonotype was recorded a few times. This chain connects TRBV20-1 to TRBJ2-7; 7 bases fit TRBD1. In germline, CDR1 is DFQATT, CDR2 SNEGSKA (reference sequence). After removal of 0 bases from V and 10 bases from J, the junction contained 6 bases not matched to a gene. CDR3 length: 12 residues. CDR3 in DNA: TGCAGTGCTAGAGACTGGGACAGACCCCAGTACTTC. The encoded protein is CSARDWDRPQYF.

The table lists this clonotype with a few counts. This chain joins TRBV7-9 and TRBJ2-7; tentative D call: TRBD2 (7 bases). Deletions cut 2 bases from V and 3 bases from J, with 23 bases between. This CDR3 is 18 amino acids long. Germline V gene sequence: CDR1 SEHNR, CDR2 FQNEAQ (reference sequence). The DNA for the CDR3 is TGTGCCAGCAGCTTAATGGACGGGGGGCACAGGAAGGTCTACGAGCAGTACTTC. Translation: CASSLMDGGHRKVYEQYF.

The chain uses TRBV6-5 and TRBJ1-5; D is unclear. The CDR3 spans 15 residues. Between the trimmed V and J ends, which lost 0 bases and 6 bases, there was a span of 12 bases. Germline V gene data show CDR1 as MNHEY and CDR2 as SVGAGI. The CDR3 nucleotides are TGTGCCAGCAGTTACTCGAGGGAGGGCGTTCAGCCCCAGCATTTT. This sequence encodes CASSYSREGVQPQHF.

The V call is TRBV27, the J call TRBJ1-1; D ambiguous. The V gene lost 6 bases and the J gene lost 0 bases, with 11 bases spanning the gap. The germline gives CDR1 MNHEY, CDR2 SMNVEV (reference sequence). CDR3 length: 14 residues. CDR3: CASSPLAVNTEAFF. The CDR3 bases are TGTGCCAGCAGCCCACTCGCAGTGAACACTGAAGCTTTCTTT.

This clonotype occurred a few times. The genes are TRBV29-1 and TRBJ1-1; D remains ambiguous. V lost 7 bases to trimming and J lost 1 base, with 16 bases between them. Germline V CDR1 and CDR2: SQVTM, ANQGSEA. There are 14 residues in the CDR3. The CDR3 spells CSAAPVLRNTEAFF. CDR3 bases: TGCAGCGCCGCCCCGGTCTTGCGGAACACTGAAGCTTTCTTT.

This chain joins TRBV10-2 and TRBJ1-2; a possible D gene is TRBD1 (6 bases). The CDR3 contains 16 residues. CDR1 WSHSY and CDR2 SAAADI come from the germline V gene. V dropped 3 bases and J dropped 0 bases, with 14 bases sitting between them. The CDR3 is CASSEWTVSANYGYTF. The CDR3 coding sequence is TGCGCCAGCAGTGAATGGACAGTGTCAGCTAACTATGGCTACACCTTC.

The V gene is TRBV30, the J gene TRBJ1-2, with no clear D. The CDR3 has 13 amino acids. The V and J ends lost 0 bases and 4 bases respectively, with 9 bases between them. Germline CDR1 GTSNPN, CDR2 SVGIG (reference sequence). The CDR3 sequence: CAWSVGFGYGYTF. The CDR3 nucleotides read TGTGCCTGGAGTGTAGGTTTCGGCTATGGCTACACCTTC.

This sequence joins TRBV4-3 and TRBJ2-7; D unclear. From germline, CDR1 is LGHNA and CDR2 YSLEER. The CDR3 spans 14 residues. V lost 3 bases, J lost 4 bases, and 13 bases lay in between. The CDR3 DNA is TGCGCCAGCAGCCATCAGAGTAAGGGTTACGAGCAGTACTTC. Protein sequence: CASSHQSKGYEQYF.

This clonotype was counted only a few times. V gene TRBV6-5 combines with J gene TRBJ2-1; D unresolved. The CDR3 is 14 residues long. The V gene's germline CDR1 is MNHEY and CDR2 SVGAGI. V was trimmed by 8 bases and J by 2 bases, leaving 13 bases between them. In DNA, the CDR3 is TGTGCCAGCGCCAACGACAACGCCTACAATGAGCAGTTCTTC. It translates to CASANDNAYNEQFF.

CDR3 in amino acids: CASSTGTFSRYNEQFF. The CDR3 DNA is TGCGCCAGCAGCACCGGGACTTTCTCCCGCTACAATGAGCAGTTCTTC. The rearrangement links TRBV5-1 to TRBJ2-1; perhaps TRBD2 as D (6 bases). The V and J ends lost 4 bases and 3 bases respectively, with 17 bases between them. CDR1 and CDR2 from the germline V gene are SGHRS and YFSETQ. This CDR3 contains 16 residues.

This clonotype was seen a few times. J is TRBJ1-2 and V is TRBV29-1; 10 bases line up with TRBD1. The CDR3 is 14 residues long. J gave up 4 bases and V 1 base, and 3 bases lay outside the gene matches. The germline V gene encodes CDR1 SQVTM and CDR2 ANQGSEA. In nucleotides, the CDR3 is TGCAGCGTTGAAGGGGGACAGGGGCTCTATGGCTACACCTTC. It yields the protein CSVEGGQGLYGYTF. The full variable domain, in which reference TRBV29-1 and TRBJ1-2 provide the parts outside the CDR3, is SAVISQKPSRDICQRGTSLTIQCQVDSQVTMMFWYRQQPGQSLTLIATANQGSEATYESGFVIDKFPISRPNLTFSTLTVSNMSPEDSSIYLCSVEGGQGLYGYTFGSGTRLTVV.

The J gene is TRBJ2-6, the V gene TRBV9; tentative D call: TRBD1 (6 bases). V dropped 1 base and J dropped 0 bases, with 14 bases sitting between them. This CDR3 has 18 residues. CDR1 and CDR2 from the germline V gene are SGDLS and YYNGEE. This CDR3 reads CASSVFPGASSGANVLTF. DNA for the CDR3: TGTGCCAGCAGCGTATTCCCAGGGGCCTCCTCTGGGGCCAACGTCCTGACTTTC.

Comments on this clonotype: At one of its ends the junction is not consistent with the germline gene, which may arise from a read error. The chain combines TRBV4-3 with TRBJ2-7; D is possibly TRBD1 (5 bases). This CDR3 spans 15 amino acids. The V gene's germline CDR1 is LGHNA and CDR2 YSLEER. In DNA form, the CDR3 reads TGCGCCGGCAGCCAAGATGCAGGGCCAGTCTACGAGCAGTACTTC. Amino acids: CAGSQDAGPVYEQYF.

This chain links TRBV4-2 with TRBJ1-2; D is uncertain. CDR1 and CDR2 (germline): LGHNA, YNFKEQ. V dropped 2 bases and J dropped 5 bases, with 9 bases sitting between them. CDR3 length: 13 amino acids. DNA of the CDR3: TGTGCCAGCAGCCAATCTAAAGGGTATGGCTACACCTTC. It yields the protein CASSQSKGYGYTF.

V gene TRBV20-1 combines with J gene TRBJ1-2, with unresolved D. The length of the CDR3 is 14 residues. The ends were cut back, 0 bases at V and 0 bases at J, with 8 bases in the middle. Germline V gene sequence: CDR1 DFQATT, CDR2 SNEGSKA (reference sequence). This chain's CDR3 is CSAREALANYGYTF. CDR3 bases: TGCAGTGCTAGAGAGGCGTTAGCTAACTATGGCTACACCTTC.

This clonotype was counted between two and nine times. The chain is built from TRBV5-1 and TRBJ2-5; D is unclear. V dropped 5 bases and J dropped 1 base, with 12 bases sitting between them. The CDR3 runs to 14 residues. Germline V gives CDR1 SGHRS, CDR2 YFSETQ. The CDR3 here is CASRFAQIQETQYF. The CDR3 bases are TGCGCCAGCAGATTCGCACAGATCCAAGAGACCCAGTACTTC.

The V and J genes are TRBV20-1 and TRBJ2-5; D is possibly TRBD1 (5 bases). Matching the DNA end better, TRBJ2-7 makes the J call doubtful. Germline CDR1 is DFQATT and CDR2 is SNEGSKA (reference sequence). The CDR3 runs 14 residues. CDR3 nucleotide sequence: TGCAGTGCTTTAAAGGGGCTAAGCTCCTACGAGCAGTACTTC. Its translation: CSALKGLSSYEQYF.

The J gene is TRBJ1-1, the V gene TRBV18; 8 bases fit TRBD1. CDR3 size: 14 residues. V lost 5 bases and J lost 5; bases outside the gene matches: 7. CDR1 KGHSH and CDR2 LQKENI come from the germline V gene. CDR3 bases: TGTGCCAGCTCAATACAGGGGGAAGAGACTGAAGCTTTCTTT. Amino acid sequence: CASSIQGEETEAFF.

The rearrangement uses TRBV5-1 and TRBJ1-2; D gene unclear. Trimming left V 2 bases short and J 4 bases short, with 12 bases between. The CDR3 contains 14 residues. Germline V gene sequence: CDR1 SGHRS, CDR2 YFSETQ. The CDR3 DNA reads as TGCGCCAGCAGCTTTGACCCAAGAGGCTATGGCTACACCTTC. It codes for CASSFDPRGYGYTF.

A few counts support this clonotype. This chain links TRBV9 with TRBJ2-2; 10 bases map to TRBD2. The germline CDR1 and CDR2 sequences are SGDLS and YYNGEE. The CDR3 totals 16 residues. V gave up 1 base and J gave up 7 bases; unmatched junction bases: 7. The CDR3 reads CASSVSLAGGVGELFF. CDR3 in DNA: TGTGCCAGCAGCGTAAGCTTAGCGGGGGGTGTCGGGGAGCTGTTTTTT.